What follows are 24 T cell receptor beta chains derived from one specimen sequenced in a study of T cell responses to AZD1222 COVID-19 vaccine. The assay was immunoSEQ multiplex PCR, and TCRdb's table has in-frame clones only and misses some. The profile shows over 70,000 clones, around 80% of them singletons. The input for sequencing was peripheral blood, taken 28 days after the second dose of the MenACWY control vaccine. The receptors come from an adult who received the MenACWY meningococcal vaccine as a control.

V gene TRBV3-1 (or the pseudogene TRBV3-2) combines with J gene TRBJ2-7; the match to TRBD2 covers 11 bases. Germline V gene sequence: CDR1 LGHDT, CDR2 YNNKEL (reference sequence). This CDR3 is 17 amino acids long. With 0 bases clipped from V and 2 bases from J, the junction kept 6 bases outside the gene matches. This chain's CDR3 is CASSQDVASGGPYEQYF. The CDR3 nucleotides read TGTGCCAGCAGCCAAGATGTGGCTAGCGGGGGGCCCTACGAGCAGTACTTC.

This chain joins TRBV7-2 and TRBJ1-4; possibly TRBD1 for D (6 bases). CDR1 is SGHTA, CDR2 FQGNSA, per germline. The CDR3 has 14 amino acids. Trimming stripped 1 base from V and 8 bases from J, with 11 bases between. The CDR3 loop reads CASSLGGPGEKLFF. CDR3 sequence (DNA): TGTGCCAGCAGCTTAGGGGGGCCTGGGGAAAAACTGTTTTTT.

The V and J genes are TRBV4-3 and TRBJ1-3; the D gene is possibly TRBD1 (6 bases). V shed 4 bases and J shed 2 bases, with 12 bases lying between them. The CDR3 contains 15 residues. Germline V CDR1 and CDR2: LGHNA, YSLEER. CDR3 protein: CASSPDGGPGNTIYF. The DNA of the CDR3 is TGCGCCAGCAGCCCCGACGGGGGGCCTGGAAACACCATATATTTT.

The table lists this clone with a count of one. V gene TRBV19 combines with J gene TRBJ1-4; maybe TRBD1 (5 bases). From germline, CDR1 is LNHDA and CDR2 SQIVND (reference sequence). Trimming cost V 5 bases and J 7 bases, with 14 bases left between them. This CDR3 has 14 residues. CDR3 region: CASSEPLRGEKLFF. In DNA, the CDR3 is TGTGCCAGTAGTGAGCCCCTTAGGGGTGAAAAACTGTTTTTT.

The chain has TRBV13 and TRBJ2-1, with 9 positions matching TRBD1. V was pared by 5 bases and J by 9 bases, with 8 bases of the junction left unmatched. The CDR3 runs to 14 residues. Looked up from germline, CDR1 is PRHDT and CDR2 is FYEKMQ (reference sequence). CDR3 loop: CASSNRGRLGEQFF. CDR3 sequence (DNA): TGTGCCAGCAGCAACAGGGGGCGCCTAGGTGAGCAGTTCTTC. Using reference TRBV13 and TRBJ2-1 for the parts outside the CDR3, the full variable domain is AAGVIQSPRHLIKEKRETATLKCYPIPRHDTVYWYQQGPGQDPQFLISFYEKMQSDKGSIPDRFSAQQFSDYHSELNMSSLELGDSALYFCASSNRGRLGEQFFGPGTRLTVL.

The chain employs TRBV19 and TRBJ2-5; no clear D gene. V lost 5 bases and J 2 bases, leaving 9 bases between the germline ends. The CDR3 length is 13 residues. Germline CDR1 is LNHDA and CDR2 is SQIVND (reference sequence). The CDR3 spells CASSLIHQETQYF. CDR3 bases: TGTGCCAGTAGTTTAATACATCAAGAGACCCAGTACTTC. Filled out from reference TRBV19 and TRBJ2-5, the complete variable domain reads DGGITQSPKYLFRKEGQNVTLSCEQNLNHDAMYWYRQDPGQGLRLIYYSQIVNDFQKGDIAEGYSVSREKKESFPLTVTSAQKNPTAFYLCASSLIHQETQYFGPGTRLLVL.

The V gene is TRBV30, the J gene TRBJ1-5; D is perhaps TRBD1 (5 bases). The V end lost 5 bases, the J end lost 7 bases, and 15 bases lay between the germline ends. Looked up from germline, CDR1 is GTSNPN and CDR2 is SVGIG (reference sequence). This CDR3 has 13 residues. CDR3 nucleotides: TGTGCCTGGGGGACCGGGGGGGGACAGCCCCAGCATTTT. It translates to CAWGTGGGQPQHF.

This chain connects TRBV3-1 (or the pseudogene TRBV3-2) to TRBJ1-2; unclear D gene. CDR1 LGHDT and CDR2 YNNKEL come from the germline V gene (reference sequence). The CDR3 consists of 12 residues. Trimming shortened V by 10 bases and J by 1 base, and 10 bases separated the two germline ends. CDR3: CAIYALNYGYTF. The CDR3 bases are TGTGCCATTTACGCGCTTAACTATGGCTACACCTTC.

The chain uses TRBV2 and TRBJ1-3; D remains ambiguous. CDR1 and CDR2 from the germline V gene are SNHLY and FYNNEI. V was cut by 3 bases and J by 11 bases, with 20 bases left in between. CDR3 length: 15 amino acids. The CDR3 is CASSEGGGSFRPIYF. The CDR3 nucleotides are TGTGCCAGCAGTGAGGGAGGAGGTAGCTTCCGTCCCATATATTTT.

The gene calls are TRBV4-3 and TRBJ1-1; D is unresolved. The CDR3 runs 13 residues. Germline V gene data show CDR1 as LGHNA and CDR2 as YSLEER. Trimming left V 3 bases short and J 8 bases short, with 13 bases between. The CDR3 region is CASSQIPGSEAFF. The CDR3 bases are TGCGCCAGCAGCCAGATCCCCGGCTCGGAAGCTTTCTTT.

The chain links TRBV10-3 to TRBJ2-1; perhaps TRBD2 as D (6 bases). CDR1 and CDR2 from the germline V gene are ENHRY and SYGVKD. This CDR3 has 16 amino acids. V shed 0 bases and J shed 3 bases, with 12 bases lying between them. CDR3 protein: CAISESGTRLYNEQFF. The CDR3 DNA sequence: TGTGCCATCAGTGAGTCGGGGACTCGGCTCTACAATGAGCAGTTCTTC.

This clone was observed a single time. The CDR3 is CASGDREGYGYTF. In DNA, the CDR3 is TGTGCCAGCGGGGACAGGGAGGGCTATGGCTACACCTTC. V usage is TRBV2 and J usage is TRBJ1-2, with 9 bases aligning to TRBD1. There are 13 residues in the CDR3. With 8 bases clipped from V and 4 bases from J, the junction kept 5 bases outside the gene matches. Germline V gene data show CDR1 as SNHLY and CDR2 as FYNNEI.

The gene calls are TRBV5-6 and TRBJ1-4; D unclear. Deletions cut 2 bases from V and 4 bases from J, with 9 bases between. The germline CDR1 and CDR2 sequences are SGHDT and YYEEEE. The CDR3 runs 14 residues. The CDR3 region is CASSFVGSNEKLFF. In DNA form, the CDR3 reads TGTGCCAGCAGCTTCGTGGGCAGTAATGAAAAACTGTTTTTT. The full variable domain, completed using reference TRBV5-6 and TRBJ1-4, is DAGVTQSPTHLIKTRGQQVTLRCSPKSGHDTVSWYQQALGQGPQFIFQYYEEEERQRGNFPDRFSGHQFPNYSSELNVNALLLGDSALYLCASSFVGSNEKLFFGSGTQLSVL.

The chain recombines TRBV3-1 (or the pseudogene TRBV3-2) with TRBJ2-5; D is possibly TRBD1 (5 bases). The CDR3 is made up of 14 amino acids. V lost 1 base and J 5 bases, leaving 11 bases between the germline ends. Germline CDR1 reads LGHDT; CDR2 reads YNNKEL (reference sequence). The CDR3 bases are TGTGCCAGCAGCCAAGGGGGCGTCCCGGAGACCCAGTACTTC. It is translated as CASSQGGVPETQYF.

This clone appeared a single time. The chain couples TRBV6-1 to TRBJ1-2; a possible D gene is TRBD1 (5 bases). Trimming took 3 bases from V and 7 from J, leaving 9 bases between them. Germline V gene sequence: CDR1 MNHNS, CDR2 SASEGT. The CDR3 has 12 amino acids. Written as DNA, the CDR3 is TGTGCCAGCAGTGAGGCAGGGACTGGCTACACCTTC. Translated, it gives CASSEAGTGYTF.

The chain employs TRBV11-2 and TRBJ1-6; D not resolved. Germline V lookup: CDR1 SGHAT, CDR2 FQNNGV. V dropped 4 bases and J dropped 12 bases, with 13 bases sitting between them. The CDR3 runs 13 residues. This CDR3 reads CASSSGMEGPLHF. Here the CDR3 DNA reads TGTGCCAGCAGCTCGGGGATGGAGGGACCCCTCCACTTT.

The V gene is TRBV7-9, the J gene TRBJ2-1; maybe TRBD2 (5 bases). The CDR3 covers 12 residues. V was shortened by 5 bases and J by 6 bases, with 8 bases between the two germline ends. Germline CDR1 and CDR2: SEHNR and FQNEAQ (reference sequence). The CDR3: CASSPGSNEQFF. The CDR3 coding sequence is TGTGCCAGCAGCCCGGGGTCCAATGAGCAGTTCTTC.

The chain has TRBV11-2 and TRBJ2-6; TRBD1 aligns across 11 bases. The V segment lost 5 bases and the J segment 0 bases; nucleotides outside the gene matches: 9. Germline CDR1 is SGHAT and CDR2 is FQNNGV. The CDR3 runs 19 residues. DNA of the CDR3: TGTGCCAGCAGCCTCCGGACAGGGGGCTTCGGCTCTGGGGCCAACGTCCTGACTTTC. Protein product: CASSLRTGGFGSGANVLTF.

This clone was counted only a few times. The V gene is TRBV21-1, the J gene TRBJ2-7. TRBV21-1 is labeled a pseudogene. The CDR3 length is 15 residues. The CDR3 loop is CASSKESGIEAEQYF. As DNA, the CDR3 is TGTGCCAGCAGCAAAGAGTCAGGAATCGAGGCCGAGCAGTACTTC.

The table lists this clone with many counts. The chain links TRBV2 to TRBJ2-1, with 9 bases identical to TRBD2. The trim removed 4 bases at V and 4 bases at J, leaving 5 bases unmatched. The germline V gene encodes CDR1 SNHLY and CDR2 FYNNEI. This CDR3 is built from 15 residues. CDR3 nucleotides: TGTGCCAGCAGTGTGGGGCTAGCGGGATACAATGAGCAGTTCTTC. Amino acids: CASSVGLAGYNEQFF.

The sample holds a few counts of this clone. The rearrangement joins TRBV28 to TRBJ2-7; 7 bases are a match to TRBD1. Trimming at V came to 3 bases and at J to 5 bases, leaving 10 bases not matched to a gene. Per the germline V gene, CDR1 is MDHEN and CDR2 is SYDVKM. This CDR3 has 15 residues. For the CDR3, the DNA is TGTGCCAGCAGTTTGTGGTCAGGGGGACGAGACGAGCAGTACTTC. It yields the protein CASSLWSGGRDEQYF. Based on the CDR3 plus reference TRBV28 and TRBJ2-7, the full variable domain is DVKVTQSSRYLVKRTGEKVFLECVQDMDHENMFWYRQDPGLGLRLIYFSYDVKMKEKGDIPEGYSVSREKKERFSLILESASTNQTSMYLCASSLWSGGRDEQYFGPGTRLTVT.

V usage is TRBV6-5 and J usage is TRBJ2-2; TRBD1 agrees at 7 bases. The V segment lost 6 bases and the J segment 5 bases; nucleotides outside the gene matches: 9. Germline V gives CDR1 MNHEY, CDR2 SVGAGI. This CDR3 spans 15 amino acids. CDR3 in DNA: TGTGCCAGCAGCCTCCTAGGGGGCATGACCGGGGAGCTGTTTTTT. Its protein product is CASSLLGGMTGELFF.

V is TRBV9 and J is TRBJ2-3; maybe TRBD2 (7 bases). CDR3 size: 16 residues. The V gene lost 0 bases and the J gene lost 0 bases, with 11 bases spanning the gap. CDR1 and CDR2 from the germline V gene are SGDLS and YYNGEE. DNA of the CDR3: TGTGCCAGCAGCGTAGGTGGGGGGGCTAGCACAGATACGCAGTATTTT. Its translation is CASSVGGGASTDTQYF.

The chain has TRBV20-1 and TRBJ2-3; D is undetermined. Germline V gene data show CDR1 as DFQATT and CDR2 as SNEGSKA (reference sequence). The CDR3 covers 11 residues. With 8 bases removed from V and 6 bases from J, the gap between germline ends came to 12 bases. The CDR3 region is CSPVRGDTQYF. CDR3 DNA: TGCAGTCCCGTTCGTGGGGATACGCAGTATTTT.